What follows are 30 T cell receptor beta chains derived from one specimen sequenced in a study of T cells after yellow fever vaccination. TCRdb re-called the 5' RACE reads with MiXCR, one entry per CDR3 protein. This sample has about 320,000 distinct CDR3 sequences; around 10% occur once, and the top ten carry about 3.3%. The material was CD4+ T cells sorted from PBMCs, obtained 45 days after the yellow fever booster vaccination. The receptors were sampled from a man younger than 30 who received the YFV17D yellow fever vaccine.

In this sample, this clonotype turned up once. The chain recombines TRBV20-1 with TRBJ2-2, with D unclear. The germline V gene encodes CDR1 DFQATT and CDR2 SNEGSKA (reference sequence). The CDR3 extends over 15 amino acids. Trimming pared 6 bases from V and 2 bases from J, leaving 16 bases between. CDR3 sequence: CSANRPGLNTGELFF. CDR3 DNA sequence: TGCAGTGCCAACCGACCGGGTCTAAACACCGGGGAGCTGTTTTTT.

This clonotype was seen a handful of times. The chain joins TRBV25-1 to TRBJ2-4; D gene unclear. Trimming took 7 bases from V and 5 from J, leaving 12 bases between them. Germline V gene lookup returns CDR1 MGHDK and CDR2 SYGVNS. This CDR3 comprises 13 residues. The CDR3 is CASTTVLENIQYF. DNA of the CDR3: TGTGCCAGCACAACTGTGCTGGAAAACATTCAGTACTTC.

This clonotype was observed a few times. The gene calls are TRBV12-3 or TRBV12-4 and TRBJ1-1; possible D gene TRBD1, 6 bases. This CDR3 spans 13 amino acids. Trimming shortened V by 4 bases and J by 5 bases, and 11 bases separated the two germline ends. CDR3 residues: CASSWGGRTEAFF. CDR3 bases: TGTGCCAGCAGTTGGGGGGGCCGGACTGAAGCTTTCTTT.

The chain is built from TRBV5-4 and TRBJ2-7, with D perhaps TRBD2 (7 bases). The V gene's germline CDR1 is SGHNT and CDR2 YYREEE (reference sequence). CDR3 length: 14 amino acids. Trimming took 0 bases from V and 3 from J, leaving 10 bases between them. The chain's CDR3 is CASSLEGGDYEQYF. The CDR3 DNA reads TGTGCCAGCAGCTTGGAGGGGGGGGACTACGAGCAGTACTTC.

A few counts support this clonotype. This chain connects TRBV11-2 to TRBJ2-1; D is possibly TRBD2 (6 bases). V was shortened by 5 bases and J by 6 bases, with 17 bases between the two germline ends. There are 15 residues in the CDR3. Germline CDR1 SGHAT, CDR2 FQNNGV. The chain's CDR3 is CASSRRLEVVNEQFF. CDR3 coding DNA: TGTGCCAGCAGCAGAAGACTAGAAGTGGTCAATGAGCAGTTCTTC.

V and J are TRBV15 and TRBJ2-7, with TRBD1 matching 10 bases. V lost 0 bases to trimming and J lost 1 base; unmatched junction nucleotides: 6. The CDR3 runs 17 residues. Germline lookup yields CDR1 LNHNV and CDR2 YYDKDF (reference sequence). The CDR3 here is CATSRDQGQGVSYEQYF. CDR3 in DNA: TGTGCCACCAGCAGAGATCAAGGACAGGGGGTTTCCTACGAGCAGTACTTC.

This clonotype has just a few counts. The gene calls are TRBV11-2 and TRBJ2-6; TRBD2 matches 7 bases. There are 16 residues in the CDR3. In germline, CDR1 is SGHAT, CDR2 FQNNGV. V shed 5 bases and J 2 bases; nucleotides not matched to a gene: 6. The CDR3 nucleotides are TGTGCCAGCAGCCAGGGAGGGGTCACTGGGGCCAACGTCCTGACTTTC. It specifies CASSQGGVTGANVLTF.

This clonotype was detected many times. CDR3 nucleotide sequence: TGTGCCAGCAGCTATGACCCGCGGGACACTGAAGCTTTCTTT. Protein: CASSYDPRDTEAFF. The V call is TRBV7-6, the J call TRBJ1-1; no clear D. This CDR3 region has 14 residues. The germline gives CDR1 SGHVS, CDR2 FNYEAQ. The V end was cut by 4 bases, the J end by 3 bases, with 12 bases between.

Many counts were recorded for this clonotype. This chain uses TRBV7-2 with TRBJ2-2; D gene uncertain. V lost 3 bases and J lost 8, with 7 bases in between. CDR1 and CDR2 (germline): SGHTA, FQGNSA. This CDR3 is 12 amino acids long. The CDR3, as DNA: TGTGCCAGCAGCTTCCGGTGGGGGGAGCTGTTTTTT. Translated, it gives CASSFRWGELFF.

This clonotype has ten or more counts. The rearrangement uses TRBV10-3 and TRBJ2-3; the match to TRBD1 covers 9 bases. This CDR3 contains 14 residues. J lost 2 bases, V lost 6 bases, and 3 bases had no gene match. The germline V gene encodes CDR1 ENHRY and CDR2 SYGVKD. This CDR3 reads CAISRTGDTDTQYF. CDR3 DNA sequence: TGTGCCATCAGCCGGACAGGGGACACAGATACGCAGTATTTT.

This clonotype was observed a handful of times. The CDR3: CASSLKSAYQETQYF. The CDR3 region has the DNA TGCGCCAGCAGCTTGAAGTCCGCTTACCAAGAGACCCAGTACTTC. V is TRBV5-1 and J is TRBJ2-5; D gene unclear. Germline-derived CDR1 and CDR2 are SGHRS and YFSETQ. The CDR3 has 15 residues. V was clipped by 1 base and J by 0 bases, with 10 bases between them.

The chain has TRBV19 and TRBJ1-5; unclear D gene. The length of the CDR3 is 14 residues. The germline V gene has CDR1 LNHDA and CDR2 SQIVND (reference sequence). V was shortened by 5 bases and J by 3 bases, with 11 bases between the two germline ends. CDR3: CASSPPRFNQPQHF. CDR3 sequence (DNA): TGTGCCAGTAGTCCCCCCCGCTTCAATCAGCCCCAGCATTTT.

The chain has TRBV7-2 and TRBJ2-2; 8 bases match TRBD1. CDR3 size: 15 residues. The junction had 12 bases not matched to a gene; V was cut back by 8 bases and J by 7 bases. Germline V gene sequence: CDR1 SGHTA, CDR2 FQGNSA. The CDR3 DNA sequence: TGTGCCAGCTCTGTCTCGGCAGGGGGCGGCGGGGAGCTGTTTTTT. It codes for CASSVSAGGGGELFF.

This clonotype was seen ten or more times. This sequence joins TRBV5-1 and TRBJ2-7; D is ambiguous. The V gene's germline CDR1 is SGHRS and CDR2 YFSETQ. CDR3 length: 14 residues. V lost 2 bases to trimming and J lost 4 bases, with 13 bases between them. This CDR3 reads CASSFSAAAYEQYF. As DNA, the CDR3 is TGCGCCAGCAGCTTCTCGGCAGCCGCGTACGAGCAGTACTTC.

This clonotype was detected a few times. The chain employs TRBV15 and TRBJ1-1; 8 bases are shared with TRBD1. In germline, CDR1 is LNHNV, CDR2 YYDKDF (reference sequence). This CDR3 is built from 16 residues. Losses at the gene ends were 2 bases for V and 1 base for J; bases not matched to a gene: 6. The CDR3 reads CATSRKQGVRNTEAFF. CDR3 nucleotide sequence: TGTGCCACCAGCAGAAAACAGGGGGTTCGGAACACTGAAGCTTTCTTT. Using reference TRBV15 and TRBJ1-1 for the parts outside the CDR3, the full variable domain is DAMVIQNPRYQVTQFGKPVTLSCSQTLNHNVMYWYQQKSSQAPKLLFHYYDKDFNNEADTPDNFQSRRPNTSFCFLDIRSPGLGDTAMYLCATSRKQGVRNTEAFFGQGTRLTVV.

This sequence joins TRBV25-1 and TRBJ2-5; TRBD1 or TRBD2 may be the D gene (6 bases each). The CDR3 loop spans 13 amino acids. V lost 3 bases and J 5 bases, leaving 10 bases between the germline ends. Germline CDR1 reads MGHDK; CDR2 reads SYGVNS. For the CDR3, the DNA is TGTGCCAGCAGTGAGGAGGGGGTGGAGACCCAGTACTTC. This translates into CASSEEGVETQYF.

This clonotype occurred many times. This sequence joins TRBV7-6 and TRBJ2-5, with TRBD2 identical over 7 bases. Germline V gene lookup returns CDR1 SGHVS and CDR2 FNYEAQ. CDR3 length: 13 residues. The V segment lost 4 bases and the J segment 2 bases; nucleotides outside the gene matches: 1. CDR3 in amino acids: CASSSRGQETQYF. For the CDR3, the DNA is TGTGCCAGCAGCTCGCGGGGGCAAGAGACCCAGTACTTC.

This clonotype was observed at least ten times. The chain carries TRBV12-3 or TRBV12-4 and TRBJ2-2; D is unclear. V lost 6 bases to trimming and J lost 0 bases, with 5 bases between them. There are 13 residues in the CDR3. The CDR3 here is CASSLTNTGELFF. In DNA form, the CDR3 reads TGTGCCAGCAGCCTAACGAACACCGGGGAGCTGTTTTTT.

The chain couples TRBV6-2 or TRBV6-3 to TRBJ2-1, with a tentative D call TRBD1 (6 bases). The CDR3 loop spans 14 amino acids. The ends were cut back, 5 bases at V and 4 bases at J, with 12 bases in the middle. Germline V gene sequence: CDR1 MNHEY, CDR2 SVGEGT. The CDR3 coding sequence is TGTGCCAGCAGTGCCGGGACACTGTACAATGAGCAGTTCTTC. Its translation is CASSAGTLYNEQFF.

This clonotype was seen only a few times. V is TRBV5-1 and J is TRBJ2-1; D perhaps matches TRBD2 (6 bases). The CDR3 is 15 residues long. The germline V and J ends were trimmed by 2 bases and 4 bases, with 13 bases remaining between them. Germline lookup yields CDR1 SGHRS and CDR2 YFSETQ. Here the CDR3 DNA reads TGCGCCAGCAGCTTTGGGGGGTCTAATTACAATGAGCAGTTCTTC. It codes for CASSFGGSNYNEQFF.

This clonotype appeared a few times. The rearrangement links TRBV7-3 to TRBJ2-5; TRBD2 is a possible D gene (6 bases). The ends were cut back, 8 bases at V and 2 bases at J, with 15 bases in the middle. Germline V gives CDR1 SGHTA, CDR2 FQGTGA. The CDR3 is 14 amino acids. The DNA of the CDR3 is TGTGCCAGCCCCCTGGAGGGGCCGCAAGAGACCCAGTACTTC. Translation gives CASPLEGPQETQYF. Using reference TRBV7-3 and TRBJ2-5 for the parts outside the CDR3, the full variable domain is GAGVSQTPSNKVTEKGKYVELRCDPISGHTALYWYRQSLGQGPEFLIYFQGTGAADDSGLPNDRFFAVRPEGSVSTLKIQRTERGDSAVYLCASPLEGPQETQYFGPGTRLLVL.

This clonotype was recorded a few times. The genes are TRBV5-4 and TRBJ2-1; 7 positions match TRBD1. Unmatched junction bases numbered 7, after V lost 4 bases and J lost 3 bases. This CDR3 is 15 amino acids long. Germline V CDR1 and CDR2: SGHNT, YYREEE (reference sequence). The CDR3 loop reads CASSLGQPIYNEQFF. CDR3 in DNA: TGTGCCAGCAGCCTGGGACAGCCTATCTACAATGAGCAGTTCTTC. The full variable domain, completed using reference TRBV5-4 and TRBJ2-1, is ETGVTQSPTHLIKTRGQQVTLRCSSQSGHNTVSWYQQALGQGPQFIFQYYREEENGRGNFPPRFSGLQFPNYSSELNVNALELDDSALYLCASSLGQPIYNEQFFGPGTRLTVL.

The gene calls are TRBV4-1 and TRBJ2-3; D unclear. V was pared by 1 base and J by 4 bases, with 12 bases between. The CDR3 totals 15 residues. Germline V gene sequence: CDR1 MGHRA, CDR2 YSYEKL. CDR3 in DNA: TGCGCCAGCAGCCAAGCTGGGTTAATAGCAGATACGCAGTATTTT. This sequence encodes CASSQAGLIADTQYF.

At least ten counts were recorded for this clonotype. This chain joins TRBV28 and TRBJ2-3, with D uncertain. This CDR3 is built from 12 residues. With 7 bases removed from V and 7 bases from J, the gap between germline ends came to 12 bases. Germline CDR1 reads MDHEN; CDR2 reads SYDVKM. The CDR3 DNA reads TGTGCCAGCAATGACCCCCGACATACGCAGTATTTT. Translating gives CASNDPRHTQYF.

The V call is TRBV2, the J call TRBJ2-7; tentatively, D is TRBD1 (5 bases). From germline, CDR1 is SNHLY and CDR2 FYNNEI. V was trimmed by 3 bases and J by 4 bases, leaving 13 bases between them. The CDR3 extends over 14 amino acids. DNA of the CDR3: TGTGCCAGCAGTGAGCAGGGTTTTGGGTACGAGCAGTACGTC. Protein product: CASSEQGFGYEQYV.

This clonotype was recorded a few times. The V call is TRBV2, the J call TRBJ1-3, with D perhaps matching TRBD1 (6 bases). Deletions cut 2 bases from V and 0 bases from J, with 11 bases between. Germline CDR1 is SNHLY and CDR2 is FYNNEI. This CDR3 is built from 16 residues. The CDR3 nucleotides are TGTGCCAGCAGTGAATGGAGGGACACCTCTGGAAACACCATATATTTT. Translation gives CASSEWRDTSGNTIYF.

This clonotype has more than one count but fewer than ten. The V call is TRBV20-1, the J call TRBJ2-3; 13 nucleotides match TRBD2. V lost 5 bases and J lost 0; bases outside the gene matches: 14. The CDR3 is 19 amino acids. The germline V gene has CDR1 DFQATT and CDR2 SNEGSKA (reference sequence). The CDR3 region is CSAPAFPGLAGTSTDTQYF. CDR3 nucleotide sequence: TGCAGTGCTCCGGCCTTTCCGGGACTAGCGGGGACCAGCACAGATACGCAGTATTTT.

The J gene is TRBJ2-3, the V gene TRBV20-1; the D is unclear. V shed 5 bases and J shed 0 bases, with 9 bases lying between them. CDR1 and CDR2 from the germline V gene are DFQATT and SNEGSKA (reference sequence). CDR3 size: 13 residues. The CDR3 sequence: CSAWTPSTDTQYF. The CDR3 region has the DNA TGCAGTGCTTGGACCCCGAGCACAGATACGCAGTATTTT.

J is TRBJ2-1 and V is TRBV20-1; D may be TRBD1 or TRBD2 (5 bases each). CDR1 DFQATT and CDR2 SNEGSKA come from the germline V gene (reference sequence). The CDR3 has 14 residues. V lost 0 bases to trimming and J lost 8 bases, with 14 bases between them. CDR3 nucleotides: TGCAGTGCTAGAGATTTTGAAGGGACCGATGAGCAGTTCTTC. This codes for CSARDFEGTDEQFF.

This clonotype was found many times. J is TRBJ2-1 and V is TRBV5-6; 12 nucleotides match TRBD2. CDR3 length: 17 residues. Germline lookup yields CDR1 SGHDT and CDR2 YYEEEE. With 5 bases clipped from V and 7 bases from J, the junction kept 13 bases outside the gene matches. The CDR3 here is CASSSWARTSGENEQFF. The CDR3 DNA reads TGTGCCAGCAGTTCCTGGGCCAGGACTAGCGGGGAGAATGAGCAGTTCTTC.